The sequence of this T cell receptor beta chain was determined in a study of PD-1 blockade in mismatch repair-deficient tumors (dated by TCRdb to about 2017). Background on the whole study: The trial enrolled 85 to 100 consecutive patients with about twelve mismatch repair-deficient cancer types between late 2013 and 2016, all previously treated and progressing. Deep sequencing of TCR CDR3 regions was used to track tumor-associated T cell clones in peripheral blood of patients responding to PD-1 blockade. Overall results and qualifications from the work: Rapid expansion after pembrolizumab followed by contraction, generally before radiologic responses, was shown by tumor-resident clones, which were often undetectable in blood before treatment.

The time point tag for this specimen amounts to: peripheral blood before pembrolizumab. For each enrolled patient, mismatch repair deficiency was established using either polymerase chain reaction or immunohistochemistry. A few patients who responded to pembrolizumab therapy underwent TCR sequencing. The phase II trial prospectively tested pembrolizumab PD-1 blockade in advanced mismatch repair-deficient cancers regardless of tissue of origin. Peripheral blood T cell samples were serially collected before and at multiple times after PD-1 blockade was started. Blood sampling times were reported as weeks after the first pembrolizumab dose. Turning to this clone: Its antigen remains undetermined. Base-call qualities are not available, and no considerably larger clone is one nucleotide away.

Libraries were made using the immunoSEQ multiplex PCR assay. TCRdb re-hosts the immuneACCESS table, in-frame sequences only. Its copies lack some clones; in the studies checked, an unresolved V gene accounts for under half of them, and the cause for the rest is not known. The sample table shows about 25,000 clones, and roughly 83% are seen once. The ten largest make up more than 2.5% of the sample. The germline V gene encodes CDR1 SGDLS and CDR2 YYNGEE. The CDR3 contains 12 residues, cysteine and phenylalanine counted. CDR3 DNA only is kept here, 36 bases in frame from base 1. Trimming costs V 0 bases and J 6 bases, and their ends lie 4 bases apart.

This clonotype was sampled from an adult with mismatch repair-deficient cancer. This chain is built from TRBV9 and TRBJ2-1, with the D gene too uncertain to name. This sample comprised PBMCs, obtained before pembrolizumab treatment. DNA sequence: TGTGCCAGCAGCGTAGCGGGCAATGAGCAGTTCTTC. Its amino acids are CASSVAGNEQFF.